This TCR beta chain was sequenced in a study of blood T cell repertoires in COVID-19. Study information: T cells, B-cell-depleted T cells, or PBMCs provided the cDNA or gDNA that served as material.

CDR3 length: 16 amino acids. Germline V gene sequence: CDR1 MNHEY, CDR2 SMNVEV (reference sequence). V was clipped by 7 bases and J by 5 bases; unmatched bases: 13. Enrollees, about 18 to 95 years old, lived in 24 US areas. Within 2 weeks before study entry, exposed participants met a COVID-19 case. As processed by the authors: The assay estimated nucleated cells by amplifying reference gene primers. Only in-frame clones appear in the TCRdb table, and some are missing; sequencing was by immunoSEQ multiplex PCR. That table gives V, J and clone size, and the DNA gave D and trimming. This table has a few hundred thousand clones, roughly 86% appearing once.

The specimen was PBMCs or T cells enriched from blood (not recorded which). The chain has TRBV27 and TRBJ2-1; 8 nucleotides match TRBD1. This clonotype was sampled from a woman under 40 who had been exposed to COVID-19. Here the CDR3 DNA reads TGTGCCAGCACCCTCTACCAACCACAGGGGGACAATGAGCAGTTCTTC. As protein: CASTLYQPQGDNEQFF.